One sample yielded the 18 T cell receptor beta chains listed below, sequenced in a study of monozygotic twins with inflammatory bowel disease. TCRdb reanalyzed the 5' RACE reads, giving one entry per CDR3 protein sequence and no DNA. In all, the sample yields 330,000 or so distinct CDR3 sequences. Material: blood. The origin of the receptors is a human donor with ulcerative colitis or Crohn's disease, or a healthy co-twin of an affected twin (not recorded which).

The chain is built from TRBV3-1 and TRBJ1-3. The CDR3 consists of 15 residues. Looked up from germline, CDR1 is LGHDT and CDR2 is YNNKEL (reference sequence). The CDR3 sequence is CASSRGQTAGNTIYF. Looking up the rest from reference TRBV3-1 and TRBJ1-3 gives the full variable domain: DTAVSQTPKYLVTQMGNDKSIKCEQNLGHDTMYWYKQDSKKFLKIMFSYNNKELIINETVPNRFSPKSPDKAHLNLHINSLELGDSAVYFCASSRGQTAGNTIYFGEGSWLTVV.

The chain's CDR3 is CASSLIAGGSYEQYF. The gene calls are TRBV7-2 and TRBJ2-7; TCRdb names TRBD2, which stays unverified in the absence of DNA. Germline CDR1 and CDR2: SGHTA and FQGNSA. This CDR3 has 15 amino acids.

This rearrangement joins TRBV5-1 to TRBJ2-4; the TRBD2 assignment by TCRdb is unverifiable without DNA. Germline values: CDR1 SGHRS, CDR2 YFSETQ. This CDR3 is 17 amino acids long. CDR3 residues: CASSSGTSGGADNMQYF.

The CDR3 here is CASSPYGQGVRAFF. V usage is TRBV7-9 and J usage is TRBJ1-1; the TRBD1 assignment by TCRdb is unverifiable without DNA. This CDR3 has 14 residues. Germline assignment: CDR1 SEHNR and CDR2 FQNEAQ (reference sequence).

The chain couples TRBV20-1 to TRBJ1-4; TCRdb returns TRBD1, unconfirmable since there is no DNA. The CDR3 covers 13 residues. Germline V gene lookup returns CDR1 DFQATT and CDR2 SNEGSKA (reference sequence). The CDR3 region is CSASPGEREKLFF.

The chain employs TRBV12-3 or TRBV12-4 and TRBJ2-7; TCRdb proposes TRBD1, but this gene call is untestable without DNA. The CDR3 length is 15 residues. The CDR3 region is CASSPSWDSSYEQYF.

CDR3 in amino acids: CASSVAGRASTGELFF. The rearrangement joins TRBV9 to TRBJ2-2; lacking DNA, the TRBD2 call made by TCRdb goes unchecked. Germline V CDR1 and CDR2: SGDLS, YYNGEE. The CDR3 loop spans 16 amino acids.

This chain connects TRBV12-3 or TRBV12-4 to TRBJ2-1. This CDR3 spans 12 amino acids. The CDR3 sequence: CASSLKYNEQFF.

The chain recombines TRBV3-1 with TRBJ2-4. This CDR3 has 15 residues. Germline loops: CDR1 LGHDT, CDR2 YNNKEL (reference sequence). The CDR3 here is CASSDAAVAKNIQYF.

This sequence joins TRBV6-5 and TRBJ2-7; the D gene TCRdb calls, TRBD2, cannot be checked with no DNA. There are 13 residues in the CDR3. Germline V gene data show CDR1 as MNHEY and CDR2 as SVGAGI. The CDR3: CASKGQAAYEQYF.

The CDR3 spells CASSLGPTPTEQFF. J is TRBJ2-1 and V is TRBV5-5; no DNA is available, so the TRBD1 call from TCRdb remains unchecked. The CDR3 runs 14 residues. The V gene's germline CDR1 is SGHKS and CDR2 YYEKEE (reference sequence).

The chain is built from TRBV12-3 or TRBV12-4 and TRBJ1-2; TCRdb selects TRBD1, and the lack of DNA leaves this call unchecked. The CDR3 totals 13 residues. CDR3 region: CASSIIEGFGYTF.

V usage is TRBV6-6 and J usage is TRBJ1-2. Germline V lookup: CDR1 MNHNY, CDR2 SVGAGI (reference sequence). This CDR3 is built from 14 residues. The CDR3 region is CASSYSFSQYGYTF.

The V gene is TRBV20-1, the J gene TRBJ1-5. CDR1 and CDR2 from the germline V gene are DFQATT and SNEGSKA (reference sequence). The CDR3 totals 12 residues. The CDR3 sequence is CSGGESHQPQHF.

The rearrangement joins TRBV3-1 to TRBJ2-5; the TRBD1 assignment by TCRdb is unverifiable without DNA. Germline CDR1 and CDR2: LGHDT and YNNKEL (reference sequence). This CDR3 has 17 amino acids. CDR3 sequence: CASSHSFDRGGQETQYF.

V and J are TRBV6-1 and TRBJ2-7; the D gene TCRdb calls, TRBD1, cannot be checked with no DNA. Germline lookup yields CDR1 MNHNS and CDR2 SASEGT. The CDR3 runs to 14 residues. This CDR3 is CASSMGQAAYEQYF.

This chain connects TRBV5-1 to TRBJ1-6. CDR1 SGHRS and CDR2 YFSETQ come from the germline V gene. The CDR3 has 13 amino acids. This CDR3 reads CASSLEFNSPLHF.

V usage is TRBV28 and J usage is TRBJ2-3; TCRdb indicates TRBD2, and absent DNA this call remains unverified. This CDR3 has 17 residues. Germline V gene sequence: CDR1 MDHEN, CDR2 SYDVKM. The CDR3 here is CASRRLPFSGGAGTQYF.